One and the same sample provided the 5 T cell receptor beta chains below, sequenced in a study of blood T cells in healthy people across ages. A sample-barcoded 5' primer and a J-beta primer mix were used in a second PCR of roughly 7 to 12 cycles. TCRdb recomputed calls from the 5' RACE reads with MiXCR, one row per CDR3 protein. The repertoire has over 500,000 distinct CDR3 sequences, about 50% of them found once; the top ten carry 13%. Sequenced material: blood. The source is an elderly woman in good health.

This clonotype was observed at least ten times. The J gene is TRBJ2-7, the V gene TRBV29-1; 9 nucleotides match TRBD1. The CDR3 consists of 14 residues. V shed 3 bases and J 4 bases; nucleotides not matched to a gene: 7. Germline values: CDR1 SQVTM, CDR2 ANQGSEA. The CDR3 is CSVDSGTGNYEQYF. DNA of the CDR3: TGCAGCGTTGATTCTGGGACAGGGAATTACGAGCAGTACTTC.

This sequence joins TRBV19 and TRBJ1-5; D is possibly TRBD1 (5 bases). Trimming stripped 7 bases from V and 4 bases from J, with 14 bases between. Germline CDR1 and CDR2: LNHDA and SQIVND (reference sequence). The CDR3 loop spans 14 amino acids. The CDR3: CASTWGLGNQPQHF. The CDR3 bases are TGTGCCAGTACCTGGGGACTGGGTAATCAGCCCCAGCATTTT.

This chain's CDR3 is CASSLAGQTQYF. The CDR3, as DNA: TGTGCCAGCAGCTTAGCTGGTCAGACCCAGTACTTC. The rearrangement uses TRBV7-9 and TRBJ2-7, with D uncertain. The J call may be wrong; the DNA end is better matched by TRBJ2-5. CDR3 length: 12 residues. The germline V gene has CDR1 SEHNR and CDR2 FQNEAQ (reference sequence).

This clonotype was counted at least ten times. The chain uses TRBV5-1 and TRBJ2-1; D gene ambiguous. V shed 0 bases and J shed 6 bases, with 7 bases lying between them. CDR3 length: 13 residues. Per the germline V gene, CDR1 is SGHRS and CDR2 is YFSETQ. CDR3 bases: TGCGCCAGCAGCTTGGTGCCCAGCAATGAGCAGTTCTTC. Its protein is CASSLVPSNEQFF.

J is TRBJ1-2 and V is TRBV7-2, with a weak D call TRBD1 (6 bases). The length of the CDR3 is 14 residues. Germline CDR1 SGHTA, CDR2 FQGNSA. V lost 6 bases, J lost 4 bases, and 15 bases lay in between. CDR3 sequence reads: CASSPRQVTYGYTF. CDR3 sequence (DNA): TGTGCCAGCAGTCCACGACAGGTTACCTATGGCTACACCTTC.